These T cell receptor beta chains were read from a single sample in a study of cytomegalovirus exposure and HLA in healthy donors. Some clones are missing from TCRdb's copy, which holds only in-frame ones; the method was immunoSEQ multiplex PCR. Altogether about 62,000 clones are present, just under 75% being singletons, with the ten largest covering less than 7%. The source material was PBMCs. The receptors were sampled from a woman aged 30 to 39 in good health and CMV-seronegative. Each CDR3 is given with its conserved first and last residue. D genes are given only for firm matches. The size field is filled for only some rows; it gives once, few, many or a size class.

d_call	clone_size	j_call	v_call	cdr3_aa	cdr3_nt
-	once	TRBJ2-1	TRBV5-1	CASSLGPATAYNEQFF	TGCGCCAGCAGCTTGGGGCCGGCGACAGCTTACAATGAGCAGTTCTTC
TRBD1	few	TRBJ1-2	TRBV19	CASTYSGGNYGYTF	TGTGCCAGTACTTATTCAGGGGGCAACTATGGCTACACCTTC
-	-	TRBJ2-1	TRBV29-1	CSVGGILRYNEQFF	TGCAGCGTTGGGGGCATTCTGAGGTACAATGAGCAGTTCTTC
-	-	TRBJ2-2	TRBV9	CASSDGTKNTGELFF	TGTGCCAGCAGTGACGGGACAAAGAACACCGGGGAGCTGTTTTTT
-	-	TRBJ2-6	TRBV28	CAIRRQVSGANVLTF	TGTGCCATCCGAAGACAGGTCTCTGGGGCCAACGTCCTGACTTTC
-	few	TRBJ1-1	TRBV29-1	CSVSGITGEAFF	TGCAGCGTATCAGGGATAACGGGTGAAGCTTTCTTT
-	-	TRBJ2-2	TRBV7-6	CASIHSADTNTGELFF	TGTGCCAGCATCCATTCCGCGGATACGAACACCGGGGAGCTGTTTTTT
TRBD1	once	TRBJ1-5	TRBV6-1	CASSEGSWGQGNQPQHF	TGTGCCAGCAGTGAAGGTAGCTGGGGACAGGGCAATCAGCCCCAGCATTTT
-	-	TRBJ1-3	TRBV7-2	CARGEGRTGNTIYF	TGTGCCCGCGGGGAGGGGCGAACCGGAAACACCATATATTTT
-	once	TRBJ2-1	TRBV4-1	CASSQDGAGASSYNEQFF	TGCGCCAGCAGCCAAGATGGGGCGGGGGCAAGCTCCTACAATGAGCAGTTCTTC
-	-	TRBJ1-1	TRBV7-8	CASSLAQGSTEAFF	TGTGCCAGCAGCTTAGCGCAGGGGAGCACTGAAGCTTTCTTT
TRBD1	-	TRBJ2-2	TRBV2	CASRGLTGAGELFF	TGTGCCAGCAGGGGACTGACAGGGGCCGGGGAGCTGTTTTTT
-	-	TRBJ1-3	TRBV5-6	CASSFNPLSGNTIYF	TGTGCCAGCAGCTTTAATCCCCTCTCTGGAAACACCATATATTTT
-	-	TRBJ1-2	TRBV30	CAWSGGDYGYTF	TGTGCCTGGAGTGGGGGGGACTATGGCTACACCTTC
TRBD2	-	TRBJ2-5	TRBV6-5	CASSYQASGILKTQYF	TGTGCCAGCAGTTACCAGGCTAGCGGGATATTAAAGACCCAGTACTTC
TRBD1	-	TRBJ1-5	TRBV4-1	CASSQAQTGGTQPQHF	TGCGCCAGCAGCCAAGCTCAGACAGGGGGGACGCAGCCCCAGCATTTT
-	-	TRBJ1-1	TRBV9	CASSVGGALNTEAFF	TGTGCCAGCAGCGTTGGAGGGGCTCTGAACACTGAAGCTTTCTTT
TRBD1	-	TRBJ1-1	TRBV19	CASSIDTGGQFMNTEAFF	TGTGCCAGTAGTATAGATACAGGGGGACAGTTTATGAACACTGAAGCTTTCTTT
-	-	TRBJ1-1	TRBV9	CASSTIAGVAEAFF	TGTGCCAGCAGCACAATCGCAGGGGTCGCTGAAGCTTTCTTT
TRBD2	-	TRBJ2-3	TRBV5-4	CASSPGTSRSTDTQYF	TGTGCCAGCAGCCCCGGGACTAGCCGCTCCACAGATACGCAGTATTTT
-	-	TRBJ2-7	TRBV7-8	CASRAVPISYEQYF	TGTGCCAGCAGAGCGGTTCCGATCTCCTACGAGCAGTACTTC
-	-	TRBJ1-2	TRBV5-1	CASSLTQGIYGYTF	TGCGCCAGCAGCTTGACACAGGGTATCTATGGCTACACCTTC
TRBD2	-	TRBJ2-3	TRBV7-9	CSSSLVAGGTDTQYF	TGTTCCAGCAGCTTGGTAGCGGGAGGCACAGATACGCAGTATTTT
TRBD1	-	TRBJ1-2	TRBV11-2	CASSLDRSGGRGYTF	TGTGCCAGCAGCTTAGATCGTTCAGGGGGAAGGGGCTACACCTTC
TRBD2	once	TRBJ2-1	TRBV18	CASSPYSLAGARNSYNEQFF	TGTGCCAGCTCACCATATAGCCTAGCGGGAGCGCGCAACTCCTACAATGAGCAGTTCTTC
TRBD2	-	TRBJ2-1	TRBV30	CAWSALAGRIDEQFF	TGTGCCTGGAGTGCTCTAGCGGGAAGGATCGATGAGCAGTTCTTC
TRBD1	few	TRBJ1-1	TRBV18	CASSPSRDRVGTEAFF	TGTGCCAGCTCACCGTCCCGGGACAGGGTGGGCACTGAAGCTTTCTTT
TRBD2	-	TRBJ2-1	TRBV4-1	CASSPERLASYYNEQFF	TGCGCCAGCAGCCCGGAGCGACTAGCATCGTATTACAATGAGCAGTTCTTC
TRBD2	-	TRBJ2-2	TRBV7-9	CASSPRLAGGIGELFF	TGTGCCAGCAGTCCCCGACTAGCGGGAGGAATCGGGGAGCTGTTTTTT
-	once	TRBJ1-2	TRBV6-5	CASRHRDNYGYTF	TGTGCCAGCAGACACCGGGACAATTATGGCTACACCTTC
-	-	TRBJ1-5	TRBV18	CASSPGSGDQPQHF	TGTGCCAGCTCACCAGGGTCAGGGGATCAGCCCCAGCATTTT
-	-	TRBJ2-5	TRBV7-2	CASSLRAFGREQETQYF	TGTGCCAGCAGCTTAAGGGCCTTCGGGAGAGAGCAAGAGACCCAGTACTTC
TRBD1	-	TRBJ2-7	TRBV5-1	CASSLGGQGAIEQYF	TGCGCCAGCAGCTTGGGGGGACAGGGGGCCATCGAGCAGTACTTC
TRBD2	few	TRBJ2-3	TRBV30	CAWSVAGFTDTQYF	TGTGCCTGGAGTGTAGCGGGATTCACAGATACGCAGTATTTT
TRBD1	-	TRBJ1-5	TRBV19	CASSSSGGISNQPQHF	TGTGCCAGTAGTTCTTCAGGGGGTATAAGCAATCAGCCCCAGCATTTT
TRBD2	-	TRBJ2-3	TRBV6-1	CASSERRGGDTQYF	TGTGCCAGCAGTGAAAGGAGGGGAGGGGATACGCAGTATTTT
-	once	TRBJ1-3	TRBV28	CASSLRGASSGNTIYF	TGTGCCAGCAGTTTAAGAGGAGCGAGCTCTGGAAACACCATATATTTT
-	-	TRBJ1-1	TRBV11-2	CASSFSGAKNTEAFF	TGTGCCAGCAGCTTTTCAGGGGCCAAGAACACTGAAGCTTTCTTT
TRBD1	once	TRBJ1-3	TRBV7-9	CSSSLDRGTGQGNTIYF	TGTTCCAGCAGCTTAGACCGCGGGACAGGGCAAGGAAACACCATATATTTT
-	few	TRBJ2-7	TRBV6-5	CASRTHHEQYF	TGTGCCAGCAGAACTCATCACGAGCAGTACTTC
TRBD2	-	TRBJ2-2	TRBV5-1	CASSLALTGGHYRTGELFF	TGCGCCAGCAGCTTGGCCCTAACGGGAGGGCATTATCGGACCGGGGAGCTGTTTTTT
-	-	TRBJ2-5	TRBV19	CASIGQSQETQYF	TGTGCCAGTATAGGACAGAGCCAAGAGACCCAGTACTTC
-	few	TRBJ2-1	TRBV5-4	CASSLLGYEQFF	TGTGCCAGCAGCCTACTAGGGTATGAGCAGTTCTTC
TRBD1	-	TRBJ2-6	TRBV5-1	CASSRGTGGSGANVLTF	TGCGCCAGCAGCAGGGGGACAGGGGGGTCTGGGGCCAACGTCCTGACTTTC
-	-	TRBJ1-4	TRBV10-3	CAIRDSNEKLFF	TGTGCCATCAGAGACAGTAATGAAAAACTGTTTTTT
TRBD1	-	TRBJ1-4	TRBV2	CASSADRINEKLFF	TGTGCCAGCAGCGCGGACAGGATTAATGAAAAACTGTTTTTT
TRBD2	-	TRBJ2-3	TRBV7-9	CASSLGGVTDTQYF	TGTGCCAGCAGCCTGGGAGGGGTCACAGATACGCAGTATTTT
-	-	TRBJ1-6	TRBV5-1	CASSLAGVSPLHF	TGCGCCAGCAGCTTGGCAGGGGTCTCACCCCTCCACTTT
TRBD1	once	TRBJ1-2	TRBV2	CASSRETPRQGWYGYTF	TGTGCCAGCAGTAGAGAAACACCCCGACAGGGATGGTATGGCTACACCTTC
-	few	TRBJ2-3	TRBV11-1	CASSAAPYRTDTQYF	TGTGCCAGCAGCGCCGCACCCTACCGCACAGATACGCAGTATTTT
-	-	TRBJ1-1	TRBV5-1	CASSLAGGGGNTEAFF	TGCGCCAGCAGCTTGGCCGGCGGGGGAGGGAACACTGAAGCTTTCTTT
-	-	TRBJ2-1	TRBV5-1	CASSLAGSTPNNEQFF	TGCGCCAGCAGCTTGGCCGGTAGTACCCCAAACAATGAGCAGTTCTTC
TRBD1	once	TRBJ2-4	TRBV4-1	CASSQTGELDIQYF	TGCGCCAGCAGCCAGACAGGGGAGTTGGACATTCAGTACTTC